This entry lists 10 T cell receptor beta chains sequenced from one sample in a study of cytomegalovirus exposure and HLA in healthy donors. PCR primers comprised 60 Vbeta and 13 Jbeta primers. Profiling relied on immunoSEQ multiplex PCR, and the TCRdb table lists in-frame clones only, not all of them. The repertoire holds 110,000 to 150,000 clones, about three quarters seen once, with 3% to 4.5% in the top ten. Input material: PBMCs. These receptors came from a male donor in good health and CMV-seronegative.

The chain uses TRBV5-1 and TRBJ1-2, with D possibly being TRBD1 (6 bases). This CDR3 has 15 amino acids. The germline CDR1 and CDR2 sequences are SGHRS and YFSETQ. V gave up 4 bases and J gave up 8 bases, with 21 bases separating them. CDR3 sequence reads: CASSPTTQGTSGYTF. The CDR3 DNA reads TGCGCCAGCAGCCCCACTACTCAGGGGACGTCGGGCTACACCTTC.

This chain joins TRBV6-1 and TRBJ2-7; 7 nucleotides match TRBD1. Losses at the gene ends were 6 bases for V and 2 bases for J; bases not matched to a gene: 10. This CDR3 has 15 amino acids. Germline lookup yields CDR1 MNHNS and CDR2 SASEGT. The CDR3 spells CASRFQQGTAYEQYF. The CDR3 DNA follows: TGTGCCAGCAGGTTTCAACAGGGGACGGCCTACGAGCAGTACTTC.

The chain joins TRBV4-3 to TRBJ2-6, with 9 bases fitting TRBD1. The germline V gene has CDR1 LGHNA and CDR2 YSLEER. There are 18 residues in the CDR3. V was pared by 2 bases and J by 0 bases, with 5 bases of the junction left unmatched. CDR3 in DNA: TGCGCCAGCAGCCAATCGGGACAGGGACACTCTGGGGCCAACGTCCTGACTTTC. This translates into CASSQSGQGHSGANVLTF.

The genes are TRBV27 and TRBJ1-1, with TRBD1 matching 8 bases. Germline values: CDR1 MNHEY, CDR2 SMNVEV (reference sequence). CDR3 length: 17 residues. The trim removed 10 bases at V and 0 bases at J, leaving 16 bases unmatched. DNA for the CDR3: TGTGCCACCAAGCCCCAGGGGGCTAATCGTATGAACACTGAAGCTTTCTTT. Protein: CATKPQGANRMNTEAFF.

The V call is TRBV2, the J call TRBJ2-3; D gene ambiguous. This CDR3 has 11 residues. V lost 3 bases and J 7 bases, leaving 5 bases between the germline ends. Germline CDR1 and CDR2: SNHLY and FYNNEI. Here the CDR3 reads CASSEENTQYF. The CDR3 bases are TGTGCCAGCAGTGAGGAGAATACGCAGTATTTT.

The chain uses TRBV2 and TRBJ2-7, with 11 bases that match TRBD2. Germline CDR1 reads SNHLY; CDR2 reads FYNNEI. The CDR3 consists of 16 residues. With 2 bases clipped from V and 7 bases from J, the junction kept 10 bases outside the gene matches. The CDR3, as DNA: TGTGCCAGCAGTGAACCGGCTAGCGGGAGGCGCGGGGAGCAGTACTTC. This encodes CASSEPASGRRGEQYF.

With respect to this clone: This sample includes further DNA sequences coding for the same CDR3. The chain links TRBV5-1 to TRBJ2-3, with 15 bases matching TRBD2. This CDR3 region has 15 residues. V gave up 0 bases and J gave up 9 bases; unmatched junction bases: 2. Germline assignment: CDR1 SGHRS and CDR2 YFSETQ. CDR3 nucleotides: TGCGCCAGCAGCTTGGGAGGGACTAGCGGGAGGACGCAGTATTTT. It encodes CASSLGGTSGRTQYF.

The rearrangement uses TRBV27 and TRBJ1-2; TRBD1 might be the D (5 bases). The CDR3 consists of 15 residues. Trimming removed 7 bases at V and 0 bases at J, with 15 bases between. Germline V gene sequence: CDR1 MNHEY, CDR2 SMNVEV (reference sequence). The chain's CDR3 is CASNDRQLPNYGYTF. In nucleotides, the CDR3 is TGTGCCAGCAATGACCGACAGCTTCCTAACTATGGCTACACCTTC.

The sample holds a few counts of this clone. Distinct nucleotide sequences in the sample also encode this CDR3. This sequence joins TRBV6-5 and TRBJ2-7; TRBD2 aligns across 9 bases. The CDR3 loop spans 14 amino acids. The V segment lost 2 bases and the J segment 4 bases; nucleotides outside the gene matches: 3. CDR1 MNHEY and CDR2 SVGAGI come from the germline V gene. In DNA form, the CDR3 reads TGTGCCAGCAGTTACGGGACTAGCAGTTACGAGCAGTACTTC. Its protein product is CASSYGTSSYEQYF.

The V call is TRBV7-8, the J call TRBJ1-2; D not resolved. Trimming removed 1 base at V and 4 bases at J, with 7 bases between. There are 13 residues in the CDR3. Germline V lookup: CDR1 SGHVS, CDR2 FQNEAQ. CDR3 loop: CASSLDSLYGYTF. The CDR3 bases are TGTGCCAGCAGCTTAGACAGCCTCTATGGCTACACCTTC.